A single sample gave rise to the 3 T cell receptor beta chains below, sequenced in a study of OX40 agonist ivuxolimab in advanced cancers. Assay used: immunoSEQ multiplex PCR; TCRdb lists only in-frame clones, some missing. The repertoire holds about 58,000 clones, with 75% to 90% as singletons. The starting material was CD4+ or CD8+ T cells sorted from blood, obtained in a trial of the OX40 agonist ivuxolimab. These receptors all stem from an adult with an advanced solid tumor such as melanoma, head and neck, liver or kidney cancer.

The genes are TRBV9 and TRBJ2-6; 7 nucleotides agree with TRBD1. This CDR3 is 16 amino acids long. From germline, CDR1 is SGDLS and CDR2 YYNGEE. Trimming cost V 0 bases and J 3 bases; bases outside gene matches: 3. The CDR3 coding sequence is TGTGCCAGCAGCGTAGACCCAGGGGGTGGGGCCAACGTCCTGACTTTC. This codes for CASSVDPGGGANVLTF.

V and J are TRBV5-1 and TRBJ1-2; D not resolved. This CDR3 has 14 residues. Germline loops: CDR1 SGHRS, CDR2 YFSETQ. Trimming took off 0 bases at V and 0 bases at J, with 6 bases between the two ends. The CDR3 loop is CASSLGSSNYGYTF. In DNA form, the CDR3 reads TGCGCCAGCAGCTTGGGCAGTTCTAACTATGGCTACACCTTC.

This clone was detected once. CDR3 coding DNA: TGCGCCAGCACGCAGGGTTTAGGCACTGAAGCTTTCTTT. Encoded protein: CASTQGLGTEAFF. V and J are TRBV5-1 and TRBJ1-1, with a tentative D call TRBD1 (5 bases). Between the trimmed V and J ends, which lost 6 bases and 4 bases, there was a span of 13 bases. In germline, CDR1 is SGHRS, CDR2 YFSETQ. The CDR3 is 13 amino acids.